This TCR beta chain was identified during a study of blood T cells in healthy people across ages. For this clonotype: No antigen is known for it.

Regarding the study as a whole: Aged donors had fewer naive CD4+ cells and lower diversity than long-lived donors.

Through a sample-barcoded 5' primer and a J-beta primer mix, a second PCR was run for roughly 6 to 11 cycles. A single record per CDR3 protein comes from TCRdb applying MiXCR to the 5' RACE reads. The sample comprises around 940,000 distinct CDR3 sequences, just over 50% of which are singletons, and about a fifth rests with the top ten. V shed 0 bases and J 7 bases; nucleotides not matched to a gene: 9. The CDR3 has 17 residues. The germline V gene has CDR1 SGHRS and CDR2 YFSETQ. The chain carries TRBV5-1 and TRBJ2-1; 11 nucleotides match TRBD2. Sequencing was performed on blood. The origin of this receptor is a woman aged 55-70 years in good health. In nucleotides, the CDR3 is TGCGCCAGCAGCTTGGATATTGCGACTAGCGGGAATAATGAGCAGTTCTTC. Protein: CASSLDIATSGNNEQFF.